A single sample is the source of the 27 T cell receptor beta chains below, sequenced in a study of cytomegalovirus exposure and HLA in healthy donors. Libraries were prepared by immunoSEQ multiplex PCR; TCRdb keeps only in-frame clonotypes and omits some of them. The sample holds about 38,000 clones, over 80% seen once. Sequencing was carried out using PBMCs. Source of these receptors: a man aged 18 to 29 in good health and CMV-seronegative.

This chain links TRBV6-5 with TRBJ2-1; 7 nucleotides align to TRBD2. V gave up 4 bases and J gave up 6 bases; unmatched junction bases: 9. This CDR3 contains 15 residues. Per the germline V gene, CDR1 is MNHEY and CDR2 is SVGAGI. CDR3 region: CASSSTGGETNEQFF. The CDR3 DNA is TGTGCCAGCAGTTCGACGGGGGGAGAAACCAATGAGCAGTTCTTC.

V is TRBV28 and J is TRBJ1-2; possibly TRBD1 for D (5 bases). The CDR3 runs 14 residues. V was pared by 7 bases and J by 5 bases, with 17 bases between. Germline loops: CDR1 MDHEN, CDR2 SYDVKM. The CDR3 sequence: CASTTTDSHYGYTF. The CDR3 coding sequence is TGTGCCAGCACCACGACAGACAGCCATTATGGCTACACCTTC.

The CDR3 sequence is CASSLGSRLEAFF. The CDR3 DNA sequence: TGTGCCAGCAGTTTAGGTTCGAGATTGGAGGCTTTCTTT. This chain links TRBV27 with TRBJ1-1; D uncertain. Looked up from germline, CDR1 is MNHEY and CDR2 is SMNVEV (reference sequence). The CDR3 totals 13 residues. Trimming removed 2 bases at V and 11 bases at J, with 15 bases between.

The V and J genes are TRBV27 and TRBJ1-2, with TRBD1 matching over 8 bases. The CDR3 has 14 amino acids. In germline, CDR1 is MNHEY, CDR2 SMNVEV (reference sequence). V shed 6 bases and J 2 bases; nucleotides not matched to a gene: 5. The CDR3 DNA follows: TGTGCCAGCAGCCGGGACAGGTTCAACTATGGCTACACCTTC. Translated: CASSRDRFNYGYTF.

The rearrangement links TRBV18 to TRBJ1-5; 7 nucleotides align to TRBD1. The CDR3 runs 15 residues. The germline V gene has CDR1 KGHSH and CDR2 LQKENI. The trim removed 2 bases at V and 4 bases at J, leaving 5 bases unmatched. The CDR3 sequence is CASSPDGTDNQPQHF. The CDR3 coding sequence is TGTGCCAGCTCACCAGACGGGACAGATAATCAGCCCCAGCATTTT.

V is TRBV28 and J is TRBJ2-4; 7 bases agree with TRBD1. V was clipped by 10 bases and J by 6 bases; unmatched bases: 9. The germline CDR1 and CDR2 sequences are MDHEN and SYDVKM. The CDR3 totals 13 residues. The CDR3 is CAISPGQLNIQYF. The CDR3 DNA is TGTGCCATATCTCCGGGACAGCTAAACATTCAGTACTTC.

The CDR3 region is CASRGPQSSYNSPLHF. In nucleotides, the CDR3 is TGTGCCAGCAGGGGCCCCCAGAGCTCCTATAATTCACCCCTCCACTTT. This chain links TRBV2 with TRBJ1-6; unclear D gene. The germline V and J ends were trimmed by 6 bases and 0 bases, with 12 bases remaining between them. The CDR3 contains 16 residues. Germline V CDR1 and CDR2: SNHLY, FYNNEI.

The CDR3 sequence is CASTNWGLAGGEDTQYF. Written as DNA, the CDR3 is TGCGCCAGCACCAACTGGGGACTAGCGGGGGGGGAGGATACGCAGTATTTT. V and J are TRBV10-2 and TRBJ2-3, with 16 bases identical to TRBD2. This CDR3 has 17 amino acids. The V and J ends lost 7 bases and 6 bases, in that order; junction bases with no gene match: 10. CDR1 WSHSY and CDR2 SAAADI come from the germline V gene.

The chain uses TRBV2 and TRBJ2-5; a weak D match, TRBD2 (5 bases). Germline V gene data show CDR1 as SNHLY and CDR2 as FYNNEI. The CDR3 loop spans 13 amino acids. V lost 6 bases and J 5 bases, leaving 13 bases between the germline ends. Written as DNA, the CDR3 is TGTGCCAGCAGGGGCCCCTGGGAGGAGACCCAGTACTTC. Protein sequence: CASRGPWEETQYF. Using reference TRBV2 and TRBJ2-5 for the parts outside the CDR3, the full variable domain is EPEVTQTPSHQVTQMGQEVILRCVPISNHLYFYWYRQILGQKVEFLVSFYNNEISEKSEIFDDQFSVERPDGSNFTLKIRSTKLEDSAMYFCASRGPWEETQYFGPGTRLLVL.

The chain recombines TRBV5-3 with TRBJ2-1; TRBD2 matches at 8 bases. TRBV5-3 is annotated as an ORF whose role is uncertain. CDR3 size: 16 residues. J lost 5 bases, V lost 2 bases, and 9 bases had no gene match. Here the CDR3 DNA reads TGTGCCAGAAGCTTATCAATAGCGGGACACCACAATGAGCAGTTCTTC. Its translation: CARSLSIAGHHNEQFF.

This clone has just a few counts. This chain joins TRBV4-1 and TRBJ1-2; D remains unclear. CDR3 size: 15 residues. Trimming took off 1 base at V and 3 bases at J, with 12 bases between the two ends. Germline CDR1 reads MGHRA; CDR2 reads YSYEKL. In DNA, the CDR3 is TGCGCCAGCAGCCAAGTTGAGGGTCCCTACTATGGCTACACCTTC. It yields the protein CASSQVEGPYYGYTF.

The rearrangement links TRBV4-1 to TRBJ1-2; the match to TRBD1 covers 11 bases. V lost 0 bases to trimming and J lost 4 bases; unmatched junction nucleotides: 4. The CDR3 is 16 amino acids. Germline CDR1 reads MGHRA; CDR2 reads YSYEKL. The CDR3 region has the DNA TGCGCCAGCAGCCAAGACCCCGGGACAGGGGGCTATGGCTACACCTTC. It specifies CASSQDPGTGGYGYTF.

In nucleotides, the CDR3 is TGTGCCAGCTCACCACGCCAGGGAAGCACAGATACGCAGTATTTT. Its translation is CASSPRQGSTDTQYF. The chain uses TRBV18 and TRBJ2-3; a weak D match, TRBD1 (5 bases). The V gene lost 1 base and the J gene lost 0 bases, with 8 bases spanning the gap. This CDR3 spans 15 amino acids. Germline V gene data show CDR1 as KGHSH and CDR2 as LQKENI.

This sequence joins TRBV27 and TRBJ2-7, with TRBD2 matching over 9 bases. The CDR3 is made up of 16 amino acids. From germline, CDR1 is MNHEY and CDR2 SMNVEV (reference sequence). V lost 6 bases to trimming and J lost 2 bases; unmatched junction nucleotides: 11. The CDR3 loop is CASSRMKTSGPYEQYF. Written as DNA, the CDR3 is TGTGCCAGCAGCCGAATGAAGACTAGCGGCCCCTACGAGCAGTACTTC.

The chain combines TRBV23-1 with TRBJ1-6; D not resolved. TRBV23-1 is an ORF, with its function uncertain. Trimming removed 7 bases from V and 2 bases from J, with 9 bases in between. This CDR3 comprises 14 residues. The CDR3 nucleotides are TGCGCCAGCACGACGGGTCCCTATAATTCACCCCTCCACTTT. Protein product: CASTTGPYNSPLHF.

The genes are TRBV19 and TRBJ1-1; D may be TRBD1 (6 bases). This CDR3 has 14 residues. The germline V gene encodes CDR1 LNHDA and CDR2 SQIVND (reference sequence). The germline V and J ends were trimmed by 3 bases and 6 bases, with 14 bases remaining between them. CDR3 nucleotide sequence: TGTGCCAGTAGTATCATTGGGGGGGCGTCTGAAGCTTTCTTT. This encodes CASSIIGGASEAFF.

The rearrangement joins TRBV6-5 to TRBJ2-2, with D possibly being TRBD1 (5 bases). Trimming took 6 bases from V and 6 from J, leaving 14 bases between them. The CDR3 sequence is 14 residues long. CDR1 is MNHEY, CDR2 SVGAGI, per germline. The CDR3 DNA follows: TGTGCCAGCAGCACGCAGGGTTCAGCCGGGGAGCTGTTTTTT. Translating it yields CASSTQGSAGELFF.

The chain carries TRBV10-3 and TRBJ1-4, with 8 bases matching TRBD1. In germline, CDR1 is ENHRY, CDR2 SYGVKD. There are 14 residues in the CDR3. Trimming cost V 5 bases and J 8 bases; bases outside gene matches: 7. CDR3 amino acids: CAISTTGGGEKLFF. The CDR3 region has the DNA TGTGCCATCAGTACCACAGGGGGAGGGGAAAAACTGTTTTTT.

CDR3 residues: CASSEVGTAILTEQYF. The DNA of the CDR3 is TGTGCCAGCAGTGAGGTTGGGACAGCGATCCTCACCGAGCAGTACTTC. The V and J genes are TRBV6-1 and TRBJ2-7, with TRBD1 matching 7 bases. The CDR3 is 16 residues long. Germline-derived CDR1 and CDR2 are MNHNS and SASEGT. The V segment lost 3 bases and the J segment 6 bases; nucleotides outside the gene matches: 14.

This chain uses TRBV7-8 with TRBJ1-1; no definite D call. V was shortened by 10 bases and J by 5 bases, with 17 bases between the two germline ends. The germline V gene encodes CDR1 SGHVS and CDR2 FQNEAQ. This CDR3 comprises 13 residues. This chain's CDR3 is CATNPPGRTEAFF. CDR3 DNA: TGTGCCACTAACCCCCCAGGCCGGACTGAAGCTTTCTTT. Using reference TRBV7-8 and TRBJ1-1 for the parts outside the CDR3, the full variable domain is GAGVSQSPRYKVAKRGQDVALRCDPISGHVSLFWYQQALGQGPEFLTYFQNEAQLDKSGLPSDRFFAERPEGSVSTLKIQRTQQEDSAVYLCATNPPGRTEAFFGQGTRLTVV.

The J gene is TRBJ2-7, the V gene TRBV7-9, with TRBD2 matching 11 bases. Trimming cost V 0 bases and J 4 bases; bases outside gene matches: 14. CDR1 and CDR2 (germline): SEHNR, FQNEAQ (reference sequence). The CDR3 has 19 residues. The CDR3 here is CASSLAGGFSGTSGYEQYF. CDR3 in DNA: TGTGCCAGCAGCTTAGCTGGAGGGTTTAGCGGGACTAGCGGTTACGAGCAGTACTTC.

V gene TRBV27 combines with J gene TRBJ1-6; D is unclear. V was pared by 0 bases and J by 12 bases, with 6 bases between. This CDR3 has 12 residues. CDR1 is MNHEY and CDR2 is SMNVEV in the germline V gene (reference sequence). CDR3 amino acids: CASSLSGRPLHF. CDR3 bases: TGTGCCAGCAGTTTATCAGGGAGACCCCTCCACTTT.

V usage is TRBV19 and J usage is TRBJ2-1; 8 bases line up with TRBD1. The CDR3 consists of 12 residues. Trimming cost V 11 bases and J 6 bases; bases outside gene matches: 6. In germline, CDR1 is LNHDA, CDR2 SQIVND (reference sequence). DNA for the CDR3: TGTGCCGCACAGGGGGACCTCAATGAGCAGTTCTTC. As protein: CAAQGDLNEQFF. Full variable domain (remainder filled in from reference TRBV19 and TRBJ2-1): DGGITQSPKYLFRKEGQNVTLSCEQNLNHDAMYWYRQDPGQGLRLIYYSQIVNDFQKGDIAEGYSVSREKKESFPLTVTSAQKNPTAFYLCAAQGDLNEQFFGPGTRLTVL.

The chain uses TRBV30 and TRBJ1-2, with 10 positions matching TRBD1. Per the germline V gene, CDR1 is GTSNPN and CDR2 is SVGIG (reference sequence). The CDR3 is made up of 14 amino acids. J lost 6 bases, V lost 1 base, and 5 bases had no gene match. The CDR3: CAWSGQGAIHGYTF. CDR3 DNA: TGTGCCTGGAGTGGACAGGGGGCCATCCATGGCTACACCTTC.

The genes are TRBV11-2 and TRBJ2-3; 8 bases match TRBD2. This CDR3 comprises 16 residues. The V gene's germline CDR1 is SGHAT and CDR2 FQNNGV. Trimming at V came to 0 bases and at J to 5 bases, leaving 7 bases not matched to a gene. CDR3 coding DNA: TGTGCCAGCAGCTTAGATCCAGCGGGAGTAGGAGATACGCAGTATTTT. It yields the protein CASSLDPAGVGDTQYF.

This clone was counted between two and nine times. The J gene is TRBJ2-5, the V gene TRBV6-6; D gene ambiguous. Germline CDR1 and CDR2: MNHNY and SVGAGI (reference sequence). The CDR3 has 14 amino acids. V lost 2 bases and J 2 bases, leaving 9 bases between the germline ends. DNA for the CDR3: TGTGCCAGCAGTTACCGAGCGCCGCAAGAGACCCAGTACTTC. Translating gives CASSYRAPQETQYF.

The chain employs TRBV6-4 and TRBJ2-2; 8 bases are shared with TRBD2. The V gene end was trimmed by 5 bases and the J gene end by 4 bases; junction bases not matched to a gene: 9. The germline V gene encodes CDR1 MRHNA and CDR2 SNTAGT. This CDR3 is built from 16 residues. The CDR3 is CASSPIAGSLTGELFF. The CDR3 DNA reads as TGTGCCAGCAGTCCTATAGCGGGATCGCTCACCGGGGAGCTGTTTTTT.